What follows describes a single T cell receptor beta chain. Its antigen remains undetermined. Per-base qualities were not stored, and no clone one base away is much larger. This sample was taken from a study of T cell changes during pregnancy in multiple sclerosis (dated by TCRdb to between 2018 and 2020). Looking at the study overall: In women with multiple sclerosis, the researchers looked at how the T cell repertoire shifted as pregnancy progressed.

Libraries were built with the immunoSEQ multiplex PCR assay. TCRdb obtained this table from immuneACCESS and retained in-frame rearrangements with V and J assigned. These tables miss some clones; where compared with another copy, unresolved V genes account for less than half of the shortfall, and the remainder is unexplained. The sample data list roughly 30,000 clones, and 75% to 90% of these were observed just once. The top ten constitute more than 9% of the sample. The CDR3 measures 14 amino acids from cysteine to phenylalanine. Solely the CDR3 DNA is kept, with 42 bases framed from the first base. As encoded in the germline V gene, CDR1 is SGHVS while CDR2 is FNYEAQ. The germline ends are 9 bases apart after V is trimmed by 0 bases and J by 3 bases.

The chain is assembled from TRBV7-6 and TRBJ2-7, and perhaps TRBD1 as D gene, on 5 matching bases. The sequence was obtained from a female donor with multiple sclerosis, enrolled in a pregnancy study. Sample: CD8+ T cells from peripheral blood mononuclear cells, taken in the second trimester of pregnancy. CDR3 protein: CASSLAQGHYEQYF. The DNA reads TGTGCCAGCAGCTTAGCGCAGGGTCACTACGAGCAGTACTTC.